This TCR beta chain was found in a study of beta chain features in type 1 diabetes. The length of the CDR3 is 14 residues. Per germline, CDR1 SGHTA and CDR2 FQGNSA. V lost 5 bases and J 4 bases, leaving 13 bases between the germline ends. The whole isolated RNA underwent reverse transcription, so sequencing captured expressed TCRB transcripts. Method: immunoSEQ multiplex PCR; TCRdb's copy keeps in-frame clones and lacks some. The sample carries over 300,000 clones, around 8% recorded once. Regarding the study as a whole: A closer apparent resemblance between naive, central memory and Treg TCRB repertoires was seen in patients than in healthy donors.

In its sample, this clone was seen a few times. Its antigen is as yet unknown. This receptor was taken from a woman aged 18-29 years in good health. This rearrangement joins TRBV7-2 to TRBJ2-3; D is perhaps TRBD2 (5 bases). The sample taken for sequencing was central memory CD4+ T cells from blood. DNA of the CDR3: TGTGCCAGCAGCCATGCTACGGGGTCAGATACGCAGTATTTT. Encoded protein: CASSHATGSDTQYF.